This T cell receptor (beta chain) was sequenced for a study of shared clonotypes between healthy human individuals. Across the whole study: Contributing individuals were a couple of females and a few males aged 18 to 49. Study-level points and caveats: Generation probability values for non-shared clonotypes were lower than those for clonotypes shared by all four donors.

Here immunoSEQ multiplex PCR was the method, and the copy in TCRdb shows in-frame clones only, minus some. Found here are over a million clones, approximately 98.5% of them singletons; the top ten hold under 0.45%. In regard to this clone: The antigen remains unidentified.

This CDR3 is built from 15 residues. V lost 0 bases to trimming and J lost 11 bases, with 16 bases between them. Germline V gene data show CDR1 as SEHNR and CDR2 as FQNEAQ (reference sequence). The receptor's source is a man between 25 and 39 years old in good health. Sequences were obtained from naive CD4+ T cells sorted from blood. Subset noted: CD45RA+ positively selected. The chain has TRBV7-9 and TRBJ1-4; D is unclear. This CDR3 is CASSLAPELGEKLFF. The CDR3 nucleotides read TGTGCCAGCAGCTTAGCCCCAGAGCTGGGTGAGAAACTGTTTTTT.